The rows below give T cell receptor beta chains drawn from one sample of a study of T cell responses to AZD1222 COVID-19 vaccine. TCRdb keeps only in-frame clones here, not all; method: immunoSEQ multiplex PCR. The table lists over 100,000 clones, about four fifths of them singletons, with about 9.5% in the top ten. This specimen was peripheral blood, taken on day 0 of AZD1222 vaccination. Receptor source: an adult in good health. Both conserved end residues are trimmed from each CDR3.

V: TRBV12-5
J: TRBJ2-1
CDR3: ASGFKPSGDGYNEQF

V: TRBV28
J: TRBJ2-7
CDR3: ASSDRKGGSYEQY

V: TRBV5-1
J: TRBJ1-4
CDR3: ASSRRGLDEKLF

V: TRBV11-2
J: TRBJ1-5
CDR3: ASSPVTGSPQH

V: TRBV6-1
J: TRBJ1-6
CDR3: ASSEASPRGNSPLH

V: TRBV30
J: TRBJ1-1
CDR3: AGMRAVVTEAF

V: TRBV5-6
J: TRBJ2-7
CDR3: ASSLGQLLEYEQY

V: TRBV15
J: TRBJ2-5
CDR3: ATSPRLANQETQY

V: TRBV7-9
J: TRBJ1-2
CDR3: ASSLIEYGYT

V: TRBV5-1
J: TRBJ1-2
CDR3: ASGPGQGSGGYT

V: TRBV7-9
J: TRBJ2-7
CDR3: ASSLGSGTGRYEQY

V: TRBV7-9
J: TRBJ2-3
CDR3: ASSQRVNPVGTQY

V: TRBV27
J: TRBJ2-4
CDR3: ASSKLADPGAKNIQY

V: TRBV18
J: TRBJ2-7
CDR3: ASSPLAGGKYEQY

V: TRBV7-9
J: TRBJ2-3
CDR3: ASSLVLSGTDTQY

V: TRBV6-2/TRBV6-3
J: TRBJ1-5
CDR3: ASSPGREQPQH

V: TRBV3-1/TRBV3-2
J: TRBJ1-5
CDR3: ASSQDSNQPQH

V: TRBV5-5
J: TRBJ1-2
CDR3: ASSPTGGTNYGYT

V: TRBV19
J: TRBJ2-1
CDR3: ATTPLAGGAYNEQF

V: TRBV7-2
J: TRBJ2-7
CDR3: ASSTHREMREQY

V: TRBV18
J: TRBJ1-6
CDR3: ASSPPAGVNSPLH

V: TRBV2
J: TRBJ2-3
CDR3: ASRAGTFGTDTQY

V: TRBV9
J: TRBJ1-2
CDR3: ASSVAAGGYT

V: TRBV6-5
J: TRBJ2-5
CDR3: ASSYSGAGVWETQY

V: TRBV7-6
J: TRBJ1-3
CDR3: ASSNDRRPGNTIY

V: TRBV2
J: TRBJ1-2
CDR3: ASSESVYGYGYT

V: TRBV19
J: TRBJ2-2
CDR3: ASRDRGTGELF

V: TRBV3-1/TRBV3-2
J: TRBJ2-3
CDR3: ASSPDGRGGLGTDTQY

V: TRBV5-4
J: TRBJ1-1
CDR3: ASSSGQGDTEAF

V: TRBV21-1
J: TRBJ2-7
CDR3: ASSKGTGLTTKCYEQY

V: TRBV10-3
J: TRBJ2-4
CDR3: AISQQGEKNIQY

V: TRBV19
J: TRBJ1-2
CDR3: ASSPQGGGYT

V: TRBV19
J: TRBJ2-7
CDR3: ASSISGTGVSYEQY

V: TRBV28
J: TRBJ1-6
CDR3: ASSSGQGVTSPLH

V: TRBV5-1
J: TRBJ2-3
CDR3: ASSIGLASSTDTQY

V: TRBV19
J: TRBJ2-5
CDR3: ASSSPSGEETQY

V: TRBV4-3
J: TRBJ1-5
CDR3: ASSQDHRQPQH

V: TRBV4-3
J: TRBJ2-7
CDR3: ASSQTQGRYEQY

V: TRBV28
J: TRBJ1-2
CDR3: ATSVEAGGLNYGYT

V: TRBV7-3
J: TRBJ1-2
CDR3: ASSFRQGGAYT

V: TRBV10-3
J: TRBJ1-6
CDR3: AISESMFGTGGSPLH

V: TRBV18
J: TRBJ1-5
CDR3: ASSPVAVKGNQPQH

V: TRBV11-2
J: TRBJ1-3
CDR3: ASSVRGPGNTIY

V: TRBV27
J: TRBJ1-4
CDR3: ASSSSQGSKLF

V: TRBV4-3
J: TRBJ2-1
CDR3: ASSQPGLYHNEQF

V: TRBV27
J: TRBJ1-4
CDR3: ASSYGGKGEKLF

V: TRBV28
J: TRBJ1-2
CDR3: ASSLGGNYGYT

V: TRBV2
J: TRBJ1-2
CDR3: ASSEARNRGRGYT

V: TRBV6-6
J: TRBJ2-2
CDR3: ASSSPRETGELF

V: TRBV10-3
J: TRBJ2-2
CDR3: AISVGDSLNTGELF

V: TRBV7-2
J: TRBJ1-3
CDR3: ASSPGAQTGNTIY